The clone carrying this TCR beta chain was counted a few times. Its antigen is still unknown. This sample stems from a study of cytomegalovirus exposure and HLA in healthy donors. Study-wide results and caveats: Fewer N-insertions (relative to the approximately 700-donor mean) were reportedly seen in an Asian-associated ancestry cluster in a later analysis. Later work associated around 18,000 TCR beta sequences with HLA alleles at 0.05 false discovery rate. Researchers counted around 180 TCR beta chains as cytomegalovirus-associated.

PCR employed 60 Vbeta and 13 Jbeta primers. In the source study's methods: An analysis performed later counted 74 million or so unique TCR beta chains (around 9.9 million of them shared). Data came from immunoSEQ multiplex PCR; TCRdb stores just in-frame clones and leaves some out. The V and J calls and clone size are taken from that table; D and trimming were inferred from the DNA. Of roughly 200,000 clones in the sample, roughly 86% are singletons; the top ten hold around 3.7%. The germline gives CDR1 SGHRS, CDR2 YFSETQ. Between the trimmed V and J ends, which lost 0 bases and 5 bases, there was a span of 11 bases. The CDR3 consists of 15 residues.

The chain uses TRBV5-1 and TRBJ2-2; possible D gene TRBD1, 6 bases. What was sequenced was PBMCs. This clonotype was obtained from a middle-aged man in good health and CMV-seropositive. The CDR3 region is CASSLAPTGTGELFF. The CDR3 DNA reads as TGCGCCAGCAGCTTGGCTCCGACAGGAACCGGGGAGCTGTTTTTT.